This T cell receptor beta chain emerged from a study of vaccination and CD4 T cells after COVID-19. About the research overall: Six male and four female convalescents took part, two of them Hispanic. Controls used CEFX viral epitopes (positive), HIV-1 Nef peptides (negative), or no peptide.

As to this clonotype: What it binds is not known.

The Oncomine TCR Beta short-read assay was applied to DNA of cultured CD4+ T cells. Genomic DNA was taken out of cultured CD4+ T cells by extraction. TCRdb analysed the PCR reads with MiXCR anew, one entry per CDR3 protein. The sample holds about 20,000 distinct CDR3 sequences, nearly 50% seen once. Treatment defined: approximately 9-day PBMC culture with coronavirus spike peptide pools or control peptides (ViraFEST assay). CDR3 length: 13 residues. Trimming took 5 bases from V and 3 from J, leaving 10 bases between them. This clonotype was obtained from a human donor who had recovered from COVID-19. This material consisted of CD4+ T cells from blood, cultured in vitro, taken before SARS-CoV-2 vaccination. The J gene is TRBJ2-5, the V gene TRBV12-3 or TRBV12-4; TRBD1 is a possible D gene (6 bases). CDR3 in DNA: TGTGCCAGCAGTCGCGGACAGAAAGAGACCCAGTACTTC. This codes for CASSRGQKETQYF.